This TCR beta chain originates from a study of T cells in Graves' hyperthyroidism and ophthalmopathy. The ends lost 6 bases at V and 0 bases at J; junction bases unmatched: 8. The germline CDR1 and CDR2 sequences are MNHEY and SVGEGT. The CDR3 extends over 17 amino acids. Remarks on this clonotype: Its antigen is unknown.

Points from the study as a whole: The blood repertoire included most of the expanded thyroid clonotypes above 0.001.

TCR beta CDR3 region amplification was performed from RNA transcripts. The TCR CDR3 first-round RT-PCR relied on the HTBI primer set. One entry per CDR3 protein results from TCRdb running MiXCR on the multiplex PCR reads. The sample includes under 350,000 distinct CDR3 sequences, 15% to 20% of them seen just once. The gene calls are TRBV6-2 or TRBV6-3 and TRBJ2-2; 9 bases are shared with TRBD1. This receptor was identified in a woman between 45 and 60 years old with Graves' hyperthyroidism. Sequencing was done on a sample of blood. CDR3 loop: CASRRDRDPSNTGELFF. The DNA of the CDR3 is TGTGCCAGCAGAAGGGACAGGGACCCTTCGAACACCGGGGAGCTGTTTTTT.